These T cell receptor beta chains were read from a single sample in a study of Ad26.COV2.S vaccination and SARS-CoV-2 variants. The assay was immunoSEQ multiplex PCR, and TCRdb's table has in-frame clones only and misses some. The sample holds about 350,000 clones, 75% to 90% seen once. This sample comprised peripheral blood, obtained in a trial of Ad26.COV2.S vaccine versus placebo. Receptor source: a person aged 18-60 years who received the Ad26.COV2.S COVID-19 vaccine or a placebo. Both conserved end residues are part of each CDR3. A D gene is named only where the DNA matches it firmly.

d_gene	v_gene	j_gene	CDR3aa
TRBD1	TRBV4-3	TRBJ1-4	CASSQGDRANNEKLFF
.	TRBV5-1	TRBJ2-2	CASSSNFIISTGELFF
.	TRBV5-1	TRBJ1-1	CASSLDRLNTEAFF
TRBD1	TRBV19	TRBJ1-1	CASSIDYARQGEAFF
TRBD2	TRBV20-1	TRBJ2-5	CSASAPSGGKETQYF
.	TRBV5-6	TRBJ2-1	CASSLQGRGWGYNEQFF
TRBD2	TRBV9	TRBJ2-4	CASSIGLAGTENIQYF
.	TRBV18	TRBJ2-7	CASSPTVRQTSYEQYF
.	TRBV19	TRBJ2-6	CASSINTPTGANVLTF
.	TRBV19	TRBJ1-5	CASSMLHSNQPQHF
TRBD1	TRBV2	TRBJ2-7	CASEQGSNYEQYF
.	TRBV6-6	TRBJ1-4	CASSRPSGTSDEKLFF
.	TRBV21-1	TRBJ1-5	CASSKQVGQPQHF
TRBD2	TRBV6-2/TRBV6-3	TRBJ2-7	CASSSTRLAKSSYEQYF
.	TRBV30	TRBJ1-1	CAWSVGAGWSTEAFF
.	TRBV29-1	TRBJ1-4	CSVLWPGWEKLFF
TRBD1	TRBV7-2	TRBJ1-1	CASSLARTGLNTEAFF
TRBD2	TRBV5-1	TRBJ2-2	CASSSGGANTGELFF
TRBD1	TRBV19	TRBJ1-5	CASSEDRGGDQPQHF